The present T cell receptor (beta chain) was sequenced within a study of blood T cell repertoires in COVID-19. Method: immunoSEQ multiplex PCR; TCRdb's copy keeps in-frame clones and lacks some. The sample contains 200,000 to 250,000 clones, roughly 86% of which appear only once. V was clipped by 4 bases and J by 3 bases; unmatched bases: 8. This CDR3 spans 15 amino acids. Germline CDR1 SGHTA, CDR2 FQGNSA. This chain links TRBV7-2 with TRBJ1-2; 7 bases are shared with TRBD1. The sample consisted of peripheral blood. This sequence was found in a woman aged 70-85 years with active or convalescent COVID-19. CDR3: CASSSKDRRDYGYTF. In DNA form, the CDR3 reads TGTGCCAGCAGCTCCAAGGACAGGCGGGACTATGGCTACACCTTC.